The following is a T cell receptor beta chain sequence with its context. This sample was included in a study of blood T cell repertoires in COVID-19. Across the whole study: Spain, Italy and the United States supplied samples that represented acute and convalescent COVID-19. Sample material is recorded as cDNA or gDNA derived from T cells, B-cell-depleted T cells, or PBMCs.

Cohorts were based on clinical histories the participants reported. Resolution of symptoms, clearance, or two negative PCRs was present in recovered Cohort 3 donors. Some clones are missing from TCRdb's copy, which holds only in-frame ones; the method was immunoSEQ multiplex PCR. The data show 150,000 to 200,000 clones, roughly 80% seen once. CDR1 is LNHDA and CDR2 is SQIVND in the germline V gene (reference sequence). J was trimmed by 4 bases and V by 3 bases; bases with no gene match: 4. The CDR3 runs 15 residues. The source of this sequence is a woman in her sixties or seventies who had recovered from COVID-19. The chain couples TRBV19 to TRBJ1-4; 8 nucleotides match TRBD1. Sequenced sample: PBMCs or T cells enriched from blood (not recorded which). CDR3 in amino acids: CASSIRTGLNEKLFF. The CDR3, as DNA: TGTGCCAGTAGTATCCGGACAGGGCTTAATGAAAAACTGTTTTTT.